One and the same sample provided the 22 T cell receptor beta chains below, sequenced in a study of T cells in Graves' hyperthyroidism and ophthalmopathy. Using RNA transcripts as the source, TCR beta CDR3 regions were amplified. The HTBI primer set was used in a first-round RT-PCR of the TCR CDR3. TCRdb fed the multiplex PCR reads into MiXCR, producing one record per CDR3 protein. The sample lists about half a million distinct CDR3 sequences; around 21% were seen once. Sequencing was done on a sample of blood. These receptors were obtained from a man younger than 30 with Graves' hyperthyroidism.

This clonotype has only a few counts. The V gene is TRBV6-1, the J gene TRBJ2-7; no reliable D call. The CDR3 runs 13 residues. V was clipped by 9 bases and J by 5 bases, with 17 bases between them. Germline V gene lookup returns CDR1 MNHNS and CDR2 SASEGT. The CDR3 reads CASVAWARNEQYF. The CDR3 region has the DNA TGTGCCAGTGTCGCCTGGGCGCGTAACGAGCAGTACTTC.

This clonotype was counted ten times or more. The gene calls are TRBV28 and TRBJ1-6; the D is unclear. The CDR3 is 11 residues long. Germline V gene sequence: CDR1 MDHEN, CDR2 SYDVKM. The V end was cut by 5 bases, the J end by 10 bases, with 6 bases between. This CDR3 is CASSRASPLHF. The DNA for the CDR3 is TGTGCCAGCAGTAGGGCCTCACCCCTCCACTTT.

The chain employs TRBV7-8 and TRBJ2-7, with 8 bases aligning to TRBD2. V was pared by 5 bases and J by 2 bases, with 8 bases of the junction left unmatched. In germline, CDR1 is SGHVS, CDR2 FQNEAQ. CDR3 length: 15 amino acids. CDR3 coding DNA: TGTGCCAGCAGCCCAGCGGGAGACAGTACCTACGAGCAGTACTTC. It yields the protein CASSPAGDSTYEQYF. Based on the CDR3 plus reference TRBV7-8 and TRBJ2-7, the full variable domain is GAGVSQSPRYKVAKRGQDVALRCDPISGHVSLFWYQQALGQGPEFLTYFQNEAQLDKSGLPSDRFFAERPEGSVSTLKIQRTQQEDSAVYLCASSPAGDSTYEQYFGPGTRLTVT.

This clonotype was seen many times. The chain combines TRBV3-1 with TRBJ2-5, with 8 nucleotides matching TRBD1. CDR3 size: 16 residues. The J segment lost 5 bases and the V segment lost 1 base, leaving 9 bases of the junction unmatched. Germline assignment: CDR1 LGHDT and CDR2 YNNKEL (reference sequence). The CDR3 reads CASSQASGQGGETQYF. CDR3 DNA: TGTGCCAGCAGCCAAGCGAGTGGACAGGGCGGGGAGACCCAGTACTTC.

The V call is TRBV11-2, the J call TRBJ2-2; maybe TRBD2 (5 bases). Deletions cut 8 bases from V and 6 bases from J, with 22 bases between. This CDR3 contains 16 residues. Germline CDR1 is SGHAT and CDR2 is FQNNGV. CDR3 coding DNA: TGTGCCAGCTCTATGCTACTCCGGGGTGCCGCCGGGGAGCTGTTTTTT. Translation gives CASSMLLRGAAGELFF.

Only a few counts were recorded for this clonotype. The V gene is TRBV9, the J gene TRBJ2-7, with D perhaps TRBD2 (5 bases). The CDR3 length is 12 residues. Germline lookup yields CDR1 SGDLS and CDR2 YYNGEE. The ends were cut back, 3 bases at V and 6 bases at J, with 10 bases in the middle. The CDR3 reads CASSGGAGEQYF. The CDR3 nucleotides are TGTGCCAGCAGCGGGGGAGCAGGCGAGCAGTACTTC.

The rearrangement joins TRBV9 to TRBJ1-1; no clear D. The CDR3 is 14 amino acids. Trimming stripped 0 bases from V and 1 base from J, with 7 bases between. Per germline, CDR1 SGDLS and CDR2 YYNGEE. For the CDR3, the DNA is TGTGCCAGCAGCGTAGATCCCAGGAACACTGAAGCTTTCTTT. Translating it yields CASSVDPRNTEAFF. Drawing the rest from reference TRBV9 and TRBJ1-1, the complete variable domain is DSGVTQTPKHLITATGQRVTLRCSPRSGDLSVYWYQQSLDQGLQFLIQYYNGEERAKGNILERFSAQQFPDLHSELNLSSLELGDSALYFCASSVDPRNTEAFFGQGTRLTVV.

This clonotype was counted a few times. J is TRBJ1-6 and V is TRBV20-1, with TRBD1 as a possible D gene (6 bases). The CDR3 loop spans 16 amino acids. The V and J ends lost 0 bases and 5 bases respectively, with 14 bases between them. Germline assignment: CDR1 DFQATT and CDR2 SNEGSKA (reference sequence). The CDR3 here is CSARDWRKGDNSPLHF. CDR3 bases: TGCAGTGCTAGAGATTGGAGGAAGGGGGATAATTCACCCCTCCACTTT.

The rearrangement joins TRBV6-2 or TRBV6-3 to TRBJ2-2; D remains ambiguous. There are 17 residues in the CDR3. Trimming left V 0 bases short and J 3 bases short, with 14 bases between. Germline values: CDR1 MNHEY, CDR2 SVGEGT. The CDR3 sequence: CASSYSIISGHTGELFF. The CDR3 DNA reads TGTGCCAGCAGTTACTCGATCATATCGGGTCACACCGGGGAGCTGTTTTTT.

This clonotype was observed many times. The CDR3 bases are TGCAGTGCTAGAGATCGGAGACAGGGGGCTTACGAGCAGTACTTC. Its protein is CSARDRRQGAYEQYF. This chain links TRBV20-1 with TRBJ2-7; 10 nucleotides line up with TRBD1. The germline V gene has CDR1 DFQATT and CDR2 SNEGSKA (reference sequence). The junction had 6 bases not matched to a gene; V was cut back by 0 bases and J by 4 bases. The CDR3 contains 15 residues.

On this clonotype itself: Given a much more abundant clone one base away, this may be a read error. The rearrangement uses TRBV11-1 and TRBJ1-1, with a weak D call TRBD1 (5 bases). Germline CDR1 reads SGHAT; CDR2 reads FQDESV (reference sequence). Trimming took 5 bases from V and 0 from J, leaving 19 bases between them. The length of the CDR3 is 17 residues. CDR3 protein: CASSTDRGGYMNTEAFF. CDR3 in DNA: TGTGCCAGCAGCACAGACCGGGGCGGGTACATGAACACTGAAGCTTTCTTT.

Here the CDR3 reads CASSSNVGAFF. DNA for the CDR3: TGTGCCAGCAGTTCGAACGTGGGGGCTTTCTTT. The genes are TRBV27 and TRBJ1-1; no firm D call. This CDR3 comprises 11 residues. Trimming removed 4 bases from V and 11 bases from J, with 11 bases in between. Per germline, CDR1 MNHEY and CDR2 SMNVEV (reference sequence).

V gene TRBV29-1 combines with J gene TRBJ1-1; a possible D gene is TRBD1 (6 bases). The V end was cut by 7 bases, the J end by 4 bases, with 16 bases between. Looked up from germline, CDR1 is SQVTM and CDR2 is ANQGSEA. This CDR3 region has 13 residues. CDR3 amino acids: CSGRGGMGTEAFF. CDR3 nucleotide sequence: TGCAGCGGTAGGGGGGGAATGGGCACTGAAGCTTTCTTT.

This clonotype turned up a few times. The CDR3 sequence: CASSPGPLPQHF. DNA for the CDR3: TGTGCCAGCAGTCCCGGGCCCTTACCCCAGCATTTT. The chain has TRBV28 and TRBJ1-5; the D is unclear. V was trimmed by 5 bases and J by 10 bases, leaving 12 bases between them. CDR1 is MDHEN and CDR2 is SYDVKM in the germline V gene. The CDR3 spans 12 residues.

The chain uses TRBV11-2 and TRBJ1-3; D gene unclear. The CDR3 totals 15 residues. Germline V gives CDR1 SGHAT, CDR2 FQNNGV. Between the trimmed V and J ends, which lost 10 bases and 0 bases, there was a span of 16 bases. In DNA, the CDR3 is TGTGCCATCACCGATCTGGCTTCCTCTGGAAACACCATATATTTT. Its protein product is CAITDLASSGNTIYF. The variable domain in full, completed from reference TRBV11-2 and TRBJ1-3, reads EAGVAQSPRYKIIEKRQSVAFWCNPISGHATLYWYQQILGQGPKLLIQFQNNGVVDDSQLPKDRFSAERLKGVDSTLKIQPAKLEDSAVYLCAITDLASSGNTIYFGEGSWLTVV.

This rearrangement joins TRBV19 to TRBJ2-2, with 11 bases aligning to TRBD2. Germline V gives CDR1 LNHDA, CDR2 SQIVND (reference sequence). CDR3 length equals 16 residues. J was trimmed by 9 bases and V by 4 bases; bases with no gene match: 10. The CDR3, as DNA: TGTGCCAGTAGTACCGCCGGACTAGCGGGTATACGGGAGCTGTTTTTT. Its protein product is CASSTAGLAGIRELFF.

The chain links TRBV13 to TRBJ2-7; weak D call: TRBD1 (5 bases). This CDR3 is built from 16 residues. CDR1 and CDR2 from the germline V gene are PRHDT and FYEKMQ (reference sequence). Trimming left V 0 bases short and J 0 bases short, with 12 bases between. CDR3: CASSLGLGQNSYEQYF. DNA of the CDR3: TGTGCCAGCAGCTTAGGCCTGGGGCAGAACTCCTACGAGCAGTACTTC.

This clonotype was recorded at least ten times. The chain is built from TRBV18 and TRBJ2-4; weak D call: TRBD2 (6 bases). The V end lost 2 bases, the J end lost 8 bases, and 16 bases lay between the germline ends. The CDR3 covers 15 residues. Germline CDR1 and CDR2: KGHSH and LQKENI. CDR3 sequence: CASSPLGGFGDIQYF. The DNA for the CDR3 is TGTGCCAGCTCACCATTGGGAGGATTCGGGGACATTCAGTACTTC.

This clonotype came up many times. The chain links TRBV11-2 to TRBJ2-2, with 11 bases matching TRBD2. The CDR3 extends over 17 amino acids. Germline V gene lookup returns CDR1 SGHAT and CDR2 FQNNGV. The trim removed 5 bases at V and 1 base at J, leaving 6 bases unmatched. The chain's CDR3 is CASSHRGLAGNTGELFF. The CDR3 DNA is TGTGCCAGCAGCCACCGAGGACTAGCGGGGAACACCGGGGAGCTGTTTTTT.

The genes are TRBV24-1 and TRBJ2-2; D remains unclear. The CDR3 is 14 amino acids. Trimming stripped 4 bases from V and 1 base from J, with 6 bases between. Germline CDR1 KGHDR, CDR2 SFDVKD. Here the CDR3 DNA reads TGTGCCACCAGTGAACCCCAGAACACCGGGGAGCTGTTTTTT. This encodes CATSEPQNTGELFF.

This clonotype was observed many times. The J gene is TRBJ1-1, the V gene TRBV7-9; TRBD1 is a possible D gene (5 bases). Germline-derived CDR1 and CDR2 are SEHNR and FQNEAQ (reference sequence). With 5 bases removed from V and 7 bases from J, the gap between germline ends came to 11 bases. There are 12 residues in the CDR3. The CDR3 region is CASSRLQGEAFF. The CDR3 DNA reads TGTGCCAGCAGCCGCCTGCAGGGTGAAGCTTTCTTT.

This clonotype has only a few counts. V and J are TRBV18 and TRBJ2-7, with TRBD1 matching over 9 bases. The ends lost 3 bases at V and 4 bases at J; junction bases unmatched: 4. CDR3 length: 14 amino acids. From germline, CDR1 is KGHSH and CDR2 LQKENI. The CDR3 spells CASSPNRGHYEQYF. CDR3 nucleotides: TGTGCCAGCTCACCCAACAGGGGGCATTACGAGCAGTACTTC.